This T cell receptor beta chain was captured by sequencing in a study of brain T cells in children with intractable seizures. Profiling relied on immunoSEQ multiplex PCR, and the TCRdb table lists in-frame clones only, not all of them. Counted here are around 70,000 clones, 85% to 95% occurring once; the ten biggest clones make up approximately 1.5%. Sequencing was limited to surgery cases with top T cell transcript signatures in brain tissue. The receptor's source is a boy in the first two years of life with tuberous sclerosis and intractable seizures. Sample: peripheral blood, taken at surgery.

In nucleotides, the CDR3 is TGTGCCAGCTGTACAGGGGGCGAGCAGTACTTC. This encodes CASCTGGEQYF. The chain carries TRBV6-6 and TRBJ2-7, with 8 nucleotides matching TRBD1. The CDR3 length is 11 residues. Trimming removed 8 bases from V and 6 bases from J; junction bases left unmatched: 3. Germline assignment: CDR1 MNHNY and CDR2 SVGAGI (reference sequence).